These 20 T cell receptor beta chains were sequenced from one sample in a study of human T cells and chemical hapten exposure. Described time point: healthy volunteer bleed at 2 weeks. From whole blood left unfractionated, total RNA was extracted. Each CDR3 protein is one row after TCRdb ran MiXCR on the RACE reads. The profile shows about 130,000 distinct CDR3 sequences, approximately 8.3% of them singletons. Input material: whole blood. The receptors come from a male donor in good health. Some clones in this sample may be carry-over from other donors' samples.

This clonotype was counted between two and nine times. The V call is TRBV20-1, the J call TRBJ2-4; no clear D gene. Trimming stripped 6 bases from V and 2 bases from J, with 23 bases between. This CDR3 is built from 17 residues. Germline-derived CDR1 and CDR2 are DFQATT and SNEGSKA (reference sequence). The CDR3 sequence: CSAEPRPSRITKNIQYF. CDR3 DNA sequence: TGCAGTGCGGAACCCCGTCCCAGCAGGATTACCAAAAACATTCAGTACTTC.

V and J are TRBV6-6 and TRBJ2-7; 7 bases fit TRBD1. This CDR3 is 16 amino acids long. CDR1 and CDR2 (germline): MNHNY, SVGAGI (reference sequence). V lost 6 bases to trimming and J lost 3 bases; unmatched junction nucleotides: 14. CDR3 bases: TGTGCCAGCAGCCCGTTGGGCGGGTCAGGGGGCTACGAGCAGTACTTC. Translation gives CASSPLGGSGGYEQYF.

CDR3 region: CASSLWQGPEAFF. The CDR3 DNA is TGTGCCAGCAGTTTATGGCAGGGTCCTGAAGCTTTCTTT. The chain has TRBV12-3 or TRBV12-4 and TRBJ1-1; TRBD1 might be the D (5 bases). This CDR3 spans 13 amino acids. The V end lost 2 bases, the J end lost 6 bases, and 10 bases lay between the germline ends.

Only a few counts were recorded for this clonotype. V gene TRBV19 combines with J gene TRBJ2-1; unclear D gene. V was clipped by 4 bases and J by 4 bases, with 2 bases between them. This CDR3 spans 11 amino acids. Germline V lookup: CDR1 LNHDA, CDR2 SQIVND (reference sequence). Here the CDR3 reads CASSNYNEQFF. The CDR3 DNA reads as TGTGCCAGTAGTAATTACAATGAGCAGTTCTTC.

There are a few counts of this clonotype. The chain recombines TRBV19 with TRBJ1-1, with D unclear. Trimming stripped 2 bases from V and 3 bases from J, with 7 bases between. The CDR3 loop spans 13 amino acids. Germline CDR1 LNHDA, CDR2 SQIVND (reference sequence). The CDR3 loop is CASSITEDTEAFF. The CDR3 region has the DNA TGTGCCAGTAGTATAACCGAGGACACTGAAGCTTTCTTT. Full variable domain (missing parts from reference TRBV19 and TRBJ1-1): DGGITQSPKYLFRKEGQNVTLSCEQNLNHDAMYWYRQDPGQGLRLIYYSQIVNDFQKGDIAEGYSVSREKKESFPLTVTSAQKNPTAFYLCASSITEDTEAFFGQGTRLTVV.

This clonotype was observed a handful of times. CDR3 amino acids: CAIGQGDNEQFF. DNA for the CDR3: TGTGCCATCGGACAGGGAGATAATGAGCAGTTCTTC. The J gene is TRBJ2-1, the V gene TRBV10-3; 8 bases are shared with TRBD1. The CDR3 consists of 12 residues. Germline V gives CDR1 ENHRY, CDR2 SYGVKD. The trim removed 8 bases at V and 7 bases at J, leaving 4 bases unmatched.

The chain couples TRBV7-9 to TRBJ2-3, with D possibly TRBD1 on 6 matching bases. Germline CDR1 and CDR2: SEHNR and FQNEAQ (reference sequence). This CDR3 has 16 residues. V lost 5 bases to trimming and J lost 1 base, with 16 bases between them. As DNA, the CDR3 is TGTGCCAGCAGCCCTCGAGGGGGTACTGGCACAGATACGCAGTATTTT. This translates into CASSPRGGTGTDTQYF.

With respect to this clonotype: At one end, the junction sequence differs from germline, possibly due to a read error. V and J are TRBV6-5 and TRBJ1-2, with a weak D call TRBD1 (5 bases). The length of the CDR3 is 14 residues. Per germline, CDR1 MNHEY and CDR2 SVGAGI. The CDR3 reads CASRKQDTNYGYIF. Here the CDR3 DNA reads TGTGCCAGCAGAAAACAGGATACTAACTATGGCTACATCTTC.

This clonotype showed up many times. This rearrangement joins TRBV9 to TRBJ2-6; D not resolved. This CDR3 is built from 12 residues. Germline V gene data show CDR1 as SGDLS and CDR2 as YYNGEE. Trimming removed 4 bases from V and 2 bases from J, with 1 base in between. The CDR3 sequence is CASSPGANVLTF. As DNA, the CDR3 is TGTGCCAGCAGCCCTGGGGCCAACGTCCTGACTTTC.

The chain recombines TRBV7-9 with TRBJ2-7; D remains ambiguous. Between the trimmed V and J ends, which lost 1 base and 3 bases, there was a span of 10 bases. This CDR3 comprises 14 residues. Germline V lookup: CDR1 SEHNR, CDR2 FQNEAQ (reference sequence). Here the CDR3 reads CASSLVSPGYEQYF. CDR3 DNA sequence: TGTGCCAGCAGCTTAGTGAGCCCAGGCTACGAGCAGTACTTC.

This clonotype has just a few counts. The CDR3 here is CASLPGRVGPNEQFF. DNA for the CDR3: TGTGCCAGCCTGCCTGGCCGCGTGGGTCCCAATGAGCAGTTCTTC. The chain employs TRBV7-9 and TRBJ2-1; no reliable D call. V dropped 8 bases and J dropped 6 bases, with 20 bases sitting between them. The CDR3 covers 15 residues. CDR1 is SEHNR and CDR2 is FQNEAQ in the germline V gene (reference sequence).

Many counts were recorded for this clonotype. The V and J genes are TRBV11-2 and TRBJ1-5; 8 nucleotides align to TRBD1. V lost 1 base to trimming and J lost 0 bases; unmatched junction nucleotides: 11. The CDR3 extends over 19 amino acids. Germline V gives CDR1 SGHAT, CDR2 FQNNGV. CDR3 bases: TGTGCCAGCAGCTTAGGATTTCAGGGGGCAAATATTAGCAATCAGCCCCAGCATTTT. Translating gives CASSLGFQGANISNQPQHF.

This rearrangement joins TRBV5-1 to TRBJ2-1; 13 bases are shared with TRBD2. The V and J ends lost 4 bases and 4 bases, in that order; junction bases with no gene match: 5. This CDR3 has 16 residues. Germline lookup yields CDR1 SGHRS and CDR2 YFSETQ. CDR3 sequence: CASSPGLAGLYNEQFF. CDR3 coding DNA: TGCGCCAGCAGCCCGGGACTAGCGGGACTATACAATGAGCAGTTCTTC.

A few counts support this clonotype. The V gene is TRBV27, the J gene TRBJ2-2, with D tentatively TRBD1 (5 bases). The germline CDR1 and CDR2 sequences are MNHEY and SMNVEV (reference sequence). The V end lost 2 bases, the J end lost 6 bases, and 13 bases lay between the germline ends. This CDR3 has 15 residues. The CDR3 is CASSLGQGVPGELFF. CDR3 bases: TGTGCCAGCAGTTTAGGCCAGGGTGTTCCCGGGGAGCTGTTTTTT.

The chain is built from TRBV27 and TRBJ1-6, with D maybe TRBD1 (5 bases). This CDR3 is built from 13 residues. CDR1 and CDR2 (germline): MNHEY, SMNVEV (reference sequence). Trimming took off 7 bases at V and 6 bases at J, with 10 bases between the two ends. The CDR3 loop is CASTKRGNSPLHF. DNA for the CDR3: TGTGCCAGCACCAAAAGGGGTAATTCACCCCTCCACTTT.

V gene TRBV18 combines with J gene TRBJ2-7; TRBD2 agrees at 7 bases. The CDR3 has 15 amino acids. Trimming took 5 bases from V and 6 from J; bases not matched to a gene: 13. Germline CDR1 reads KGHSH; CDR2 reads LQKENI. The CDR3 sequence is CASSLGRGRQSEQYF. Here the CDR3 DNA reads TGTGCCAGCTCATTGGGGAGGGGCAGGCAATCCGAGCAGTACTTC.

This clonotype has more than one count but fewer than ten. J is TRBJ1-1 and V is TRBV6-6; 7 nucleotides align to TRBD1. Germline V CDR1 and CDR2: MNHNY, SVGAGI (reference sequence). V lost 8 bases to trimming and J lost 5 bases; unmatched junction nucleotides: 8. This CDR3 is built from 13 residues. CDR3 residues: CASREGAGTEAFF. In DNA form, the CDR3 reads TGTGCCAGCCGCGAGGGGGCCGGTACTGAAGCTTTCTTT.

This clonotype was found a few times. The chain links TRBV6-5 to TRBJ2-3; 15 bases are a match to TRBD2. The CDR3 is 18 residues long. Trimming removed 6 bases from V and 6 bases from J; junction bases left unmatched: 13. In germline, CDR1 is MNHEY, CDR2 SVGAGI. The CDR3 nucleotides read TGTGCCAGCAGAAATCCGGGACTAGCGGGAGGAGGGGCCGATACGCAGTATTTT. It is translated as CASRNPGLAGGGADTQYF.

In its sample, this clonotype was seen a few times. This chain uses TRBV6-2 or TRBV6-3 with TRBJ2-2; 12 positions match TRBD2. The V segment lost 5 bases and the J segment 5 bases; nucleotides outside the gene matches: 9. The CDR3 is made up of 17 amino acids. Germline values: CDR1 MNHEY, CDR2 SVGEGT. The CDR3 region is CASSQSYGLAGTGELFF. CDR3 nucleotides: TGTGCCAGCAGTCAATCCTATGGACTAGCGGGGACCGGGGAGCTGTTTTTT.

At least ten counts were recorded for this clonotype. The chain has TRBV23-1 and TRBJ2-7, with 9 bases lining up with TRBD1. TRBV23-1 falls under the ORF class, with uncertain function. There are 16 residues in the CDR3. J lost 3 bases, V lost 2 bases, and 8 bases had no gene match. The CDR3: CASSQLSGQGFYEQYF. The CDR3, as DNA: TGCGCCAGCAGTCAACTTTCGGGACAGGGATTCTACGAGCAGTACTTC.